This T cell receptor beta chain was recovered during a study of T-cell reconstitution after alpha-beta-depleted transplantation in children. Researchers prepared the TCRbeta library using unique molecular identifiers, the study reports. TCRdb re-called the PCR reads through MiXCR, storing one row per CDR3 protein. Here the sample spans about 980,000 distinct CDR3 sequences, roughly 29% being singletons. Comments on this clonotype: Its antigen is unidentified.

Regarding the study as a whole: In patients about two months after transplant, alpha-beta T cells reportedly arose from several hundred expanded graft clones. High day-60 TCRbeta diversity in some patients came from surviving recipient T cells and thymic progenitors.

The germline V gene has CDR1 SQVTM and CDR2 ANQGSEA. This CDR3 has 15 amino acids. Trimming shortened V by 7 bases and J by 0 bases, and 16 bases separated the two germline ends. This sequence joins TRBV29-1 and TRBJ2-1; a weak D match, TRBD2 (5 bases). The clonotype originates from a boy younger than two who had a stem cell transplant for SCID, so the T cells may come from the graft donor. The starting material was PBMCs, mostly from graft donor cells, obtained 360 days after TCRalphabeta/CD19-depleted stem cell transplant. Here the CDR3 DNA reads TGCAGCGGTGGACTGGGCGTGGGCTCCTACAATGAGCAGTTCTTC. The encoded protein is CSGGLGVGSYNEQFF.